Each of the 5 T cell receptor beta chains below was sequenced from the same sample in a study of cytotoxic CD8 clonotypes in ibrutinib-treated CLL (dated by TCRdb to the early 2020s). The library was built by means of the immunoSEQ multiplex PCR assay. TCRdb provides this immuneACCESS table in a form limited to in-frame rearrangements. Some clones are lacking; in checked studies, under half of them reflect an unresolved V gene, and why the rest are absent is not known. The sample data list a few hundred thousand clones, and 70% of these were observed just once. Together, the top ten hold just over 15% of the sample. The time point label, as the study defines it: around 25 months on ibrutinib. Sequencing was performed on PBMCs, taken after 24 months of ibrutinib treatment. The receptor set was obtained from a human donor with chronic lymphocytic leukemia.

CDR3 coding DNA: TGCGCCAGCAGCTTAAGTGGCCATGAGCAGTTCTTC. Its translation: CASSLSGHEQFF. The rearrangement uses TRBV5-1 and TRBJ2-1; D is ambiguous. The CDR3 is 12 residues long. V lost 2 bases, J lost 8 bases, and 8 bases lay in between. Germline lookup yields CDR1 SGHRS and CDR2 YFSETQ. The variable domain in full, with the rest retrieved from reference TRBV5-1 and TRBJ2-1, is KAGVTQTPRYLIKTRGQQVTLSCSPISGHRSVSWYQQTPGQGLQFLFEYFSETQRNKGNFPGRFSGRQFSNSRSEMNVSTLELGDSALYLCASSLSGHEQFFGPGTRLTVL.

The chain has TRBV6-5 and TRBJ2-3, with no clear D. The CDR3 spans 16 residues. Germline lookup yields CDR1 MNHEY and CDR2 SVGAGI. V was pared by 0 bases and J by 5 bases, with 15 bases between. CDR3 DNA sequence: TGTGCCAGCAGTTACTCGACCAGACTGCTGGAAGATACGCAGTATTTT. Translating gives CASSYSTRLLEDTQYF.

This rearrangement joins TRBV5-1 to TRBJ2-3; 11 nucleotides align to TRBD2. V was clipped by 0 bases and J by 3 bases; unmatched bases: 12. The length of the CDR3 is 19 residues. CDR1 and CDR2 (germline): SGHRS, YFSETQ. The CDR3 here is CASSLARTSGSTGTDTQYF. In DNA, the CDR3 is TGCGCCAGCAGCTTGGCAAGAACTAGCGGGAGTACTGGGACAGATACGCAGTATTTT.

The chain carries TRBV29-1 and TRBJ2-3; unclear D gene. The CDR3 extends over 14 amino acids. V was trimmed by 5 bases and J by 0 bases, leaving 12 bases between them. Germline V CDR1 and CDR2: SQVTM, ANQGSEA. CDR3 nucleotide sequence: TGCAGCGTTACTGGACCCTCTAGCACAGATACGCAGTATTTT. Translated: CSVTGPSSTDTQYF.

This clone came up a few times. The chain recombines TRBV28 with TRBJ2-7, with D possibly being TRBD1 or TRBD2 (5 bases each). CDR3 length: 14 residues. The V gene's germline CDR1 is MDHEN and CDR2 SYDVKM. The ends were cut back, 5 bases at V and 2 bases at J, with 13 bases in the middle. DNA for the CDR3: TGTGCCAGCAGTAGCTCTAGGGACCCCTACGAGCAGTACTTC. It yields the protein CASSSSRDPYEQYF.